Sequencing of this T cell receptor (beta chain) was carried out in a study of identical twins (dated by TCRdb to 2016 to 2018). About the study as a whole: To test whether fetal clonotypes persist, the study used deep sequencing on TCR alpha and beta repertoires from monozygotic twins, unrelated adults of various ages, and cord blood. To rule out contamination, replicate twin experiments were performed at different times with different library preparation protocols.

Cut back by 4 bases and 1 base, the V and J ends lie 11 bases apart. According to the germline V gene, CDR1 reads MNHEY and CDR2 reads SVGEGT. From cysteine to phenylalanine, the CDR3 is 15 amino acids long. Only the CDR3 DNA stays, 45 bases, in frame from base 1. Preparation of the library involved 5' RACE. The sample was run on an Illumina HiSeq 2000. A universal primer binding site was introduced by template switching, and a unique molecular identifier was present in the final cDNA, enabling accurate counting of TCR cDNA molecules. Specific primers in the conserved constant-segment region were used to synthesize first-strand cDNA for the TCR alpha and beta chains. Each cDNA library was double barcoded, with a SMART-Mk sample barcode plus Illumina barcodes, to control for contamination. TruSeq adapter sequences, together with Illumina sample barcodes, were added in two successive PCR steps. The TCR alpha and beta cDNA libraries were sequenced on the Illumina HiSeq platform using custom primers. The original methods were these. Raw reads were processed with MiGEC to extract unique molecular identifiers, and MiXCR was used to determine CDR3 positions. Recombination models were inferred per individual with the repgenHMM and IGoR tools using an EM algorithm. The analysis of shared clonotypes was done with the tcR package in R, with sharing normalized by the product of cloneset sizes. Out-of-frame nonproductive sequences were analyzed to study raw recombination free of thymic and clonal selection effects. The public reads were run again by TCRdb, first through fastp at Q25 and then through MiXCR, and only productive beta chains were kept. All rows with the same CDR3 protein become a single entry with the most common DNA and genes. These V and J calls derive from TCRdb rather than the authors' analysis. In this sample the table shows approximately 690,000 distinct CDR3 sequences, approximately 6.1% of which occur a single time. The biggest ten clones account for 1.5% to 2% of the sample.

This clonotype was detected many times. Its antigen has not been determined. Base qualities are not provided; no much larger clone lies one nucleotide away. Only healthy Caucasian donors were included. The study also sequenced three unrelated non-twin adults: a male aged 18 to 30, a male aged 50 to 59 and a female aged 50 to 59. Miltenyi CD45RO+ enrichment and human naive T-cell isolation kits were used to isolate memory (CD45RO+) and naive T cells from PBMC. Study-wide findings and limitations: Because the same donors could not be followed over many years, conclusions were based on cross-sectional statistical analysis. Recombination models systematically underestimated out-of-frame TCR alpha sharing in monozygotic twins but agreed with sharing between unrelated individuals. The excess sharing between twins in beta out-of-frame sequences was weaker because fewer shared sequences reduced the signal-to-noise ratio. Out-of-frame TCR alpha sequences shared between twins showed an excess of low generation-probability sequences compared with coincidental sharing between unrelated individuals. Fewer insertions were carried by abundant cord blood beta clonotypes, a similar but weaker trend appeared in young adult naive repertoires, and no such trend appeared in memory repertoires. Invariant T cells such as MAIT and iNKT could partly confound zero-insertion analyses, though diverse VJ usage argued against this for most clonotypes.

The sequence links TRBV6-2 or TRBV6-3 to TRBJ1-5; a tentative D match to TRBD1 spans 5 bases. This TCR was recovered from a man between 18 and 35 years old in good health. Specimen: naive T cells sorted from blood. The cell subset or site label, read with the paper, signifies: cells isolated with a human naive T-cell isolation kit. In nucleotide form, the sequence is TGTGCCAGCAGTTTTAGGGGTTTGAGCAATCAGCCCCAGCATTTT. Translated, it reads CASSFRGLSNQPQHF.